What follows is one T cell receptor (beta chain) and its context. The antigen remains undetermined. Notes on the study in general: The TCR gene usage of tumor memory CD4+ T cells clustered together with blood and lymph node memory CD4+ cells and with lymph node naive CD4+ cells. Tumor Treg TCRs overlapped most with tumor naive CD4+ cells.

CDR1 and CDR2 from the germline V gene are DFQATT and SNEGSKA (reference sequence). The CDR3 spans 17 residues. V was clipped by 7 bases and J by 3 bases; unmatched bases: 18. Constant-region reverse primers amplified full-length variable regions, followed by semi-nested Nested Universal Primer A PCR. TCRdb called the 5' RACE reads again in MiXCR, with one record for every CDR3 protein. The sample shows 35,000 to 50,000 distinct CDR3 sequences, approximately 31% of them seen only once. The chain is built from TRBV20-1 and TRBJ2-7; 10 positions agree with TRBD2. The specimen was tumor-infiltrating memory CD4+ T cells sorted from the breast tumor. Described subset: memory CD4+ T cells, CD4+CD45RO+CD25-. This TCR was sampled from a female donor with breast cancer. This CDR3 is CSVQGAGGPAIDYEQYF. The CDR3 DNA is TGCAGTGTCCAGGGAGCGGGAGGGCCGGCGATTGACTACGAGCAGTACTTC.